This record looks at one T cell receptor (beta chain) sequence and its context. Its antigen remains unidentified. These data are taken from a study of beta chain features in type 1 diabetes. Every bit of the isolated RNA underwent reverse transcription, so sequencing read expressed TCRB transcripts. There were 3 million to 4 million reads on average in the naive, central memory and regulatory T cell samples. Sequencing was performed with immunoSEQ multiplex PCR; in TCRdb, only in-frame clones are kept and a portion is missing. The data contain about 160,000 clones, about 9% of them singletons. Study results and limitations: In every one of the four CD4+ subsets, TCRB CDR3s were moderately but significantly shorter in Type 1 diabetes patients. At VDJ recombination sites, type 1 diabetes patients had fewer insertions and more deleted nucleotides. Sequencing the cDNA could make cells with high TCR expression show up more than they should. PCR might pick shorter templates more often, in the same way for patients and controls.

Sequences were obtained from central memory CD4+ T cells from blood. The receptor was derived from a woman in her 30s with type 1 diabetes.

Here the CDR3 reads CASRRGPGNQPQHF. As DNA, the CDR3 is TGTGCCAGCAGGAGGGGGCCCGGCAATCAGCCCCAGCATTTT. This rearrangement joins TRBV27 to TRBJ1-5; 7 bases line up with TRBD1. This CDR3 is 14 amino acids long. Trimming at V came to 6 bases and at J to 2 bases, leaving 4 bases not matched to a gene. Per the germline V gene, CDR1 is MNHEY and CDR2 is SMNVEV (reference sequence).